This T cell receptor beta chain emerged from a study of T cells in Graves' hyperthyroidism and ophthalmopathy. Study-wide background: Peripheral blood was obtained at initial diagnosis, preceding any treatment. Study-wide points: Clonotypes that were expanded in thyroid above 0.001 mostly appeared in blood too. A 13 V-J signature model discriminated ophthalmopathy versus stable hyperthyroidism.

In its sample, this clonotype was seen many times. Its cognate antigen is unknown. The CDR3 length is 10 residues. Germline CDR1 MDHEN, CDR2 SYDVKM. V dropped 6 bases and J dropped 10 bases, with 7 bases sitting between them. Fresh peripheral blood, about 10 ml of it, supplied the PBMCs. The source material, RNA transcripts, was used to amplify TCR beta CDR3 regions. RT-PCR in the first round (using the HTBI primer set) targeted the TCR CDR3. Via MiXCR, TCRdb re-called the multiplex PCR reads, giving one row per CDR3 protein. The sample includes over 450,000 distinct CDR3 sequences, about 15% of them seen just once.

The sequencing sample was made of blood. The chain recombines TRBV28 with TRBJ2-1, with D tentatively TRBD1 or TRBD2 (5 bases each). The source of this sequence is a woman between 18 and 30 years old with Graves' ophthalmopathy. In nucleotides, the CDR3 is TGTGCCAGCAGGGGACCAGAGCAGTTCTTC. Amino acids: CASRGPEQFF.